These 30 T cell receptor beta chains came from one sample sequenced in a study of blood T cell repertoires in COVID-19. Profiling relied on immunoSEQ multiplex PCR, and the TCRdb table lists in-frame clones only, not all of them. The sample records 140,000 or so clones, around 90% being singletons. The sequencing sample was made of peripheral blood. These receptors all come from a man between 65 and 85 years old with acute or convalescent COVID-19.

The J gene is TRBJ2-5, the V gene TRBV3-1 (or the pseudogene TRBV3-2); D gene unclear. CDR1 LGHDT and CDR2 YNNKEL come from the germline V gene (reference sequence). This CDR3 has 13 residues. Trimming shortened V by 1 base and J by 5 bases, and 8 bases separated the two germline ends. This CDR3 is CASSQAGRETQYF. The CDR3 DNA reads as TGTGCCAGCAGCCAAGCGGGTAGGGAGACCCAGTACTTC.

The chain recombines TRBV4-1 with TRBJ1-2; no firm D call. Between the trimmed V and J ends, which lost 3 bases and 4 bases, there was a span of 12 bases. Germline lookup yields CDR1 MGHRA and CDR2 YSYEKL. The CDR3 consists of 14 residues. CDR3: CASSHPGESYGYTF. The CDR3 coding sequence is TGCGCCAGCAGCCATCCTGGGGAGTCCTATGGCTACACCTTC.

The genes are TRBV7-8 and TRBJ2-2; TRBD1 aligns across 10 bases. Germline CDR1 SGHVS, CDR2 FQNEAQ. The CDR3 is 16 amino acids. J lost 5 bases, V lost 4 bases, and 7 bases had no gene match. For the CDR3, the DNA is TGTGCCAGCAGCTGGGGGACAGGGGAACGTACCGGGGAGCTGTTTTTT. Protein product: CASSWGTGERTGELFF. Full variable domain (rest looked up from reference TRBV7-8 and TRBJ2-2): GAGVSQSPRYKVAKRGQDVALRCDPISGHVSLFWYQQALGQGPEFLTYFQNEAQLDKSGLPSDRFFAERPEGSVSTLKIQRTQQEDSAVYLCASSWGTGERTGELFFGEGSRLTVL.

The chain is built from TRBV10-3 and TRBJ2-1; 13 bases are a match to TRBD2. V lost 7 bases, J lost 4 bases, and 4 bases stayed unmatched. CDR1 ENHRY and CDR2 SYGVKD come from the germline V gene. CDR3 length equals 15 residues. Here the CDR3 reads CAITGTSGTYNEQFF. The CDR3 coding sequence is TGTGCCATCACCGGGACTAGCGGGACTTACAATGAGCAGTTCTTC.

The V and J genes are TRBV5-6 and TRBJ1-2; 9 bases are a match to TRBD1. Germline V CDR1 and CDR2: SGHDT, YYEEEE. The CDR3 covers 15 residues. V shed 0 bases and J 8 bases; nucleotides not matched to a gene: 8. For the CDR3, the DNA is TGTGCCAGCAGCTTGGAGGGGGACAGGGTGATCGGCTACACCTTC. Its translation: CASSLEGDRVIGYTF.

DNA of the CDR3: TGTGCTAGTGGAACGGGATACCCGATGAACACTGAAGCTTTCTTT. This sequence encodes CASGTGYPMNTEAFF. This chain joins TRBV12-5 and TRBJ1-1; D is uncertain. Germline V CDR1 and CDR2: LGHNT, FRNRAP. The CDR3 contains 15 residues. V dropped 6 bases and J dropped 0 bases, with 14 bases sitting between them. Looking up the rest from reference TRBV12-5 and TRBJ1-1 gives the full variable domain: DARVTQTPRHKVTEMGQEVTMRCQPILGHNTVFWYRQTMMQGLELLAYFRNRAPLDDSGMPKDRFSAEMPDATLATLKIQPSEPRDSAVYFCASGTGYPMNTEAFFGQGTRLTVV.

This clone was counted between two and nine times. This rearrangement joins TRBV7-8 to TRBJ1-5, with a weak D call TRBD1 (5 bases). The V end lost 1 base, the J end lost 2 bases, and 12 bases lay between the germline ends. Germline CDR1 SGHVS, CDR2 FQNEAQ. The CDR3 is 16 amino acids. CDR3 in DNA: TGTGCCAGCAGCTTAGGGGGGGGACTGGGCAATCAGCCCCAGCATTTT. Encoded protein: CASSLGGGLGNQPQHF.

This clone was seen a single time. The V and J genes are TRBV19 and TRBJ2-1; 8 positions match TRBD2. The trim removed 6 bases at V and 2 bases at J, leaving 6 bases unmatched. Germline CDR1 is LNHDA and CDR2 is SQIVND (reference sequence). The CDR3 consists of 15 residues. CDR3 DNA: TGTGCCAGTAGCCGCGGGACTAGAGCCTACAATGAGCAGTTCTTC. Residues: CASSRGTRAYNEQFF.

V and J are TRBV24-1 and TRBJ2-1, with 10 bases that match TRBD2. With 2 bases clipped from V and 10 bases from J, the junction kept 1 base outside the gene matches. Germline V lookup: CDR1 KGHDR, CDR2 SFDVKD. This CDR3 has 13 residues. The CDR3 DNA is TGTGCCACCAGTGATTCGGGACTAGCGGAGCAGTTCTTC. Its translation: CATSDSGLAEQFF.

The chain has TRBV6-5 and TRBJ1-6; D unclear. Germline CDR1 reads MNHEY; CDR2 reads SVGAGI. Trimming removed 2 bases from V and 5 bases from J, with 7 bases in between. The CDR3 is 14 amino acids. This CDR3 is CASSYGSHNSPLHF. The CDR3 DNA sequence: TGTGCCAGCAGTTACGGGAGCCATAATTCACCCCTCCACTTT.

The chain is built from TRBV2 and TRBJ1-5; D uncertain. The CDR3 runs to 16 residues. Germline assignment: CDR1 SNHLY and CDR2 FYNNEI. V was clipped by 1 base and J by 3 bases, with 13 bases between them. In nucleotides, the CDR3 is TGTGCCAGCAGTGAAGGGGCAGGAATTCACAATCAGCCCCAGCATTTT. Its protein product is CASSEGAGIHNQPQHF.

This chain uses TRBV23-1 with TRBJ1-4; 9 nucleotides align to TRBD1. TRBV23-1 has ORF status, its function being uncertain. J was trimmed by 2 bases and V by 5 bases; bases with no gene match: 9. This CDR3 comprises 17 residues. The CDR3 reads CASSFPGQGGTNEKLFF. In DNA, the CDR3 is TGCGCCAGCAGTTTCCCGGGACAGGGTGGCACTAATGAAAAACTGTTTTTT.

Written as DNA, the CDR3 is TGTGCCAGCACCACTGGGGGGAAACATGGCTACACCTTC. It yields the protein CASTTGGKHGYTF. The rearrangement joins TRBV28 to TRBJ1-2, with a possible D match to TRBD1 (5 bases). CDR3 length equals 13 residues. Trimming removed 7 bases from V and 6 bases from J, with 15 bases in between. The germline gives CDR1 MDHEN, CDR2 SYDVKM.

The chain combines TRBV6-5 with TRBJ1-6, with D possibly matching TRBD1 (5 bases). V was pared by 10 bases and J by 9 bases, with 16 bases between. The germline gives CDR1 MNHEY, CDR2 SVGAGI. The CDR3 covers 13 residues. CDR3 in DNA: TGTGCCACCCAGGGTTGGGATGGTTCACCCCTCCACTTT. This translates into CATQGWDGSPLHF.

This clone was observed many times. J is TRBJ1-2 and V is TRBV3-1 (or the pseudogene TRBV3-2); no reliable D call. V was trimmed by 1 base and J by 0 bases, leaving 12 bases between them. The CDR3 length is 16 residues. The V gene's germline CDR1 is LGHDT and CDR2 YNNKEL (reference sequence). The CDR3 sequence: CASSQVYRSANYGYTF. CDR3 sequence (DNA): TGTGCCAGCAGCCAAGTCTACCGCAGCGCTAACTATGGCTACACCTTC.

This clone has just one count. This rearrangement joins TRBV6-5 to TRBJ2-2, with a weak D call TRBD1 (6 bases). V lost 2 bases, J lost 3 bases, and 13 bases lay in between. The germline V gene has CDR1 MNHEY and CDR2 SVGAGI. The CDR3 is made up of 16 amino acids. CDR3 protein: CASSYTGTLDTGELFF. The CDR3 bases are TGTGCCAGCAGTTACACCGGGACACTGGACACCGGGGAGCTGTTTTTT.

This chain uses TRBV25-1 with TRBJ1-2; D unresolved. CDR1 MGHDK and CDR2 SYGVNS come from the germline V gene. Between the trimmed V and J ends, which lost 3 bases and 1 base, there was a span of 9 bases. The CDR3 consists of 14 residues. CDR3: CASSDPSVNYGYTF. CDR3 nucleotide sequence: TGTGCCAGCAGTGACCCTTCGGTTAACTATGGCTACACCTTC.

This chain joins TRBV7-2 and TRBJ2-7, with D perhaps TRBD2 (6 bases). The CDR3 has 14 residues. CDR1 and CDR2 (germline): SGHTA, FQGNSA. The V gene lost 5 bases and the J gene lost 6 bases, with 17 bases spanning the gap. The CDR3 here is CASSLSGPPGEQYF. Written as DNA, the CDR3 is TGTGCCAGCAGCCTTAGCGGACCTCCTGGCGAGCAGTACTTC.

Notes on this clone: Germline is not matched at one junction end, which may reflect a read error. Other nucleotide sequences in the sample specify the same CDR3. The V and J genes are TRBV6-5 and TRBJ2-1, with TRBD2 identical over 14 bases. The germline V gene encodes CDR1 MNHEY and CDR2 SVGAGI. CDR3 length: 15 residues. As DNA, the CDR3 is TGTGCCAGCAGGACTAGCGGGAGGGCCTACAATGAGCAATTCTTC. This gives the protein CASRTSGRAYNEQFF.

This chain links TRBV18 with TRBJ2-3; 10 bases match TRBD1. CDR1 KGHSH and CDR2 LQKENI come from the germline V gene. The J segment lost 1 base and the V segment lost 6 bases, leaving 4 bases of the junction unmatched. CDR3 length equals 15 residues. CDR3 in DNA: TGTGCCAGCTCCAGGGACAGGGGACGCACAGATACGCAGTATTTT. Amino acids: CASSRDRGRTDTQYF.

The chain couples TRBV27 to TRBJ2-1; TRBD1 matches at 7 bases. The CDR3 runs to 17 residues. J gave up 3 bases and V 2 bases, and 10 bases lay outside the gene matches. CDR1 MNHEY and CDR2 SMNVEV come from the germline V gene (reference sequence). The CDR3 DNA sequence: TGTGCCAGCAGTTTAGGGGCGAATAGGGACAGCTACAATGAGCAGTTCTTC. Its protein product is CASSLGANRDSYNEQFF.

The rearrangement links TRBV3-1 (or the pseudogene TRBV3-2) to TRBJ1-4; D call uncertain. The CDR3 has 14 residues. The V end was cut by 4 bases, the J end by 3 bases, with 9 bases between. Per germline, CDR1 LGHDT and CDR2 YNNKEL (reference sequence). CDR3 nucleotide sequence: TGTGCCAGCAGCCGGTATGGAGCTAATGAAAAACTGTTTTTT. It is translated as CASSRYGANEKLFF.

The chain couples TRBV5-1 to TRBJ1-1, with a weak D call TRBD1 (5 bases). V was shortened by 4 bases and J by 0 bases, with 16 bases between the two germline ends. Germline CDR1 is SGHRS and CDR2 is YFSETQ. The length of the CDR3 is 16 residues. The CDR3 region is CASSLLGGGVNTEAFF. CDR3 coding DNA: TGCGCCAGCAGCCTATTGGGGGGAGGTGTGAACACTGAAGCTTTCTTT.

The J gene is TRBJ1-2, the V gene TRBV14; perhaps TRBD1 as D (6 bases). V was shortened by 3 bases and J by 4 bases, with 12 bases between the two germline ends. Looked up from germline, CDR1 is SGHDN and CDR2 is FVKESK. This CDR3 is built from 14 residues. CDR3 nucleotides: TGTGCCAGCAGCCAGGACAGCTCCGGCTATGGCTACACCTTC. Protein: CASSQDSSGYGYTF.

This chain uses TRBV27 with TRBJ1-6; 10 bases agree with TRBD1. The CDR3 totals 16 residues. V was clipped by 2 bases and J by 7 bases; unmatched bases: 5. Germline CDR1 MNHEY, CDR2 SMNVEV (reference sequence). The CDR3 loop is CASSLPGTGVNSPLHF. The CDR3 DNA reads TGTGCCAGCAGTTTACCCGGGACAGGGGTCAATTCACCCCTCCACTTT.

This clone was found once. The chain couples TRBV5-1 to TRBJ2-7; D gene unclear. This CDR3 is built from 13 residues. V was clipped by 4 bases and J by 4 bases, with 12 bases between them. Germline CDR1 is SGHRS and CDR2 is YFSETQ. In DNA form, the CDR3 reads TGCGCCAGCAGCCGAGGTTCGGAATACGAGCAGTACTTC. This translates into CASSRGSEYEQYF.

V is TRBV9 and J is TRBJ2-3; the D gene is possibly TRBD2 (6 bases). In germline, CDR1 is SGDLS, CDR2 YYNGEE. The V and J ends lost 4 bases and 0 bases respectively, with 12 bases between them. This CDR3 spans 15 amino acids. Here the CDR3 reads CASSPRGLSTDTQYF. The DNA for the CDR3 is TGTGCCAGCAGCCCCCGGGGACTCAGCACAGATACGCAGTATTTT.

The chain couples TRBV7-9 to TRBJ1-2, with a tentative D call TRBD1 (5 bases). The CDR3 length is 16 residues. V lost 5 bases and J 0 bases, leaving 16 bases between the germline ends. Germline CDR1 is SEHNR and CDR2 is FQNEAQ (reference sequence). CDR3 nucleotide sequence: TGTGCCAGCAGCCCGCCGACGGGGGGGACTAACTATGGCTACACCTTC. Protein: CASSPPTGGTNYGYTF.

The CDR3 DNA follows: TGTGCCAGCAGCTTAGTCCCTAGCGGGGGGCCCTACGAGCAGTACTTC. Residues: CASSLVPSGGPYEQYF. The genes are TRBV7-2 and TRBJ2-7; 11 positions match TRBD2. Trimming at V came to 1 base and at J to 2 bases, leaving 4 bases not matched to a gene. Germline lookup yields CDR1 SGHTA and CDR2 FQGNSA. The CDR3 runs to 16 residues.

In this sample, this clone turned up a few times. The CDR3 region has the DNA TGTGCCAGCAGCCTTCTAGCGACGGAATACAATGAGCAGTTCTTC. It translates to CASSLLATEYNEQFF. The chain is built from TRBV7-2 and TRBJ2-1; tentatively, D is TRBD2 (6 bases). Trimming pared 5 bases from V and 4 bases from J, leaving 15 bases between. The CDR3 runs to 15 residues. Per germline, CDR1 SGHTA and CDR2 FQGNSA.